The rows below give T cell receptor beta chains drawn from one sample of a study of T cell changes during pregnancy in multiple sclerosis. The method was immunoSEQ multiplex PCR; TCRdb's version includes in-frame clones alone and lacks a portion of them. Counted here are about 120,000 clones, 85% to 95% occurring once; the ten biggest clones make up approximately 6.3%. The sample consisted of peripheral blood, taken before pregnancy. The receptors were sampled from a female donor with multiple sclerosis, enrolled in a pregnancy study. Each CDR3 is given with its conserved first and last residue. The D gene is left open where the match is weak. A clone size is listed for some rows: how often the clone was seen (once, few, many), or a class if it is expanded.

CDR3nt	CDR3aa	d_gene	j_gene	abundance	len	v_gene
TGTGCCAGCAGTTTGGGCAGGGGGTACGAGCAGTACTTC	CASSLGRGYEQYF	TRBD1	TRBJ2-7	-	13	TRBV28
TGTGCCCTCAGGGCGCTAAGCACAGATACGCAGTATTTT	CALRALSTDTQYF	-	TRBJ2-3	-	13	TRBV28
TGTGCCAGCAGTGAAGCGCTTTACCAGGCAACCCAGTACTTC	CASSEALYQATQYF	-	TRBJ2-5	-	14	TRBV2
TGTGCCAGCAGTGAACAGGGCACAGATACGCAGTATTTT	CASSEQGTDTQYF	-	TRBJ2-3	-	13	TRBV2
TGTGCCAGCAGCTTGTTTGGACTAGCGGGAGAAATCGCAGATACGCAGTATTTT	CASSLFGLAGEIADTQYF	TRBD2	TRBJ2-3	-	18	TRBV5-6
TGTGCCAGCAGCGTAGTAGCTGCGGGCAGCACAGATACGCAGTATTTT	CASSVVAAGSTDTQYF	-	TRBJ2-3	once	16	TRBV9
TGTGCCAGCAGCTTGGGTAGGGGGCTTATGAACACTGAAGCTTTCTTT	CASSLGRGLMNTEAFF	TRBD1	TRBJ1-1	once	16	TRBV5-4
TGTGCCAGCAGTGAATCGAAAGGACAGGGGGGTTCACCCCTCCACTTT	CASSESKGQGGSPLHF	TRBD1	TRBJ1-6	-	16	TRBV2
TGTGCCAGCAGTCGACTCGAGAACACTGAAGCTTTCTTT	CASSRLENTEAFF	-	TRBJ1-1	-	13	TRBV6-1
TGTGCCAGTACCCCGGGACTGATCTCTGGAAACACCATATATTTT	CASTPGLISGNTIYF	-	TRBJ1-3	-	15	TRBV19
TGCGCCAGCAGGGCGGACTCTGGAAACACCATATATTTT	CASRADSGNTIYF	-	TRBJ1-3	-	13	TRBV5-1
TGTGCCAGCAGCCCCAGAGGAGGCAATCAGCCCCAGCATTTT	CASSPRGGNQPQHF	-	TRBJ1-5	-	14	TRBV7-2
TGTGCCATCAGCGAAAACAGGGGTTCTAACTATGGCTACACCTTC	CAISENRGSNYGYTF	TRBD1	TRBJ1-2	-	15	TRBV10-3
TGTGCCAGCGTTTCCGGGACACCCGATACGCAGTATTTT	CASVSGTPDTQYF	-	TRBJ2-3	-	13	TRBV6-1
TGTGCCAGCAACGGGGGGACAGGGGAGTACAATGAGCAGTTCTTC	CASNGGTGEYNEQFF	TRBD1	TRBJ2-1	-	15	TRBV5-6
TGCAGCGTTGAAGATTGGCAGGGGGTCCGCTATGGCTACACCTTC	CSVEDWQGVRYGYTF	TRBD1	TRBJ1-2	-	15	TRBV29-1
TGTGCCATCAGTGAGGGGGGCAGGGGCGTAGGCTACACCTTC	CAISEGGRGVGYTF	-	TRBJ1-2	-	14	TRBV10-3
TGTGCCATCAATAGGGGACAGGGGGAAGTAAGCAATCAGCCCCAGCATTTT	CAINRGQGEVSNQPQHF	TRBD1	TRBJ1-5	-	17	TRBV28
TGTGCCAGCAGTGAATTTGGGCCAGACTATGGCTACACCTTC	CASSEFGPDYGYTF	-	TRBJ1-2	-	14	TRBV25-1
TGTGCCAGCAGCTTAGCGCGGGGGGGCCTAGAGACCCAGTACTTC	CASSLARGGLETQYF	TRBD2	TRBJ2-5	-	15	TRBV11-2
TGTGCCAGCAGTAGACTAGCGGGGCTAAACAATGAGCAGTTCTTC	CASSRLAGLNNEQFF	TRBD2	TRBJ2-1	-	15	TRBV9
TGTGCCAGCAGTCCTGACAGGGCCTATGGCTACACCTTC	CASSPDRAYGYTF	TRBD1	TRBJ1-2	-	13	TRBV6-6
TGTGCCAGCAGTCTAGGGACAGGGGAGGGAGATACGCAGTATTTT	CASSLGTGEGDTQYF	TRBD1	TRBJ2-3	once	15	TRBV2
TGCGCCAGCAGGTTTTGGCGGGAGACGGCAGCTGAGCAGTTCTTC	CASRFWRETAAEQFF	TRBD2	TRBJ2-1	-	15	TRBV5-1
TGTGCCAGCAACTTGCCGGGCCAGGGGACCTACAATGAGCAGTTCTTC	CASNLPGQGTYNEQFF	-	TRBJ2-1	-	16	TRBV5-6
TGTGCCTGGAGTGTACAGGCCAGGGCGTGGTACACCTTC	CAWSVQARAWYTF	-	TRBJ1-2	-	13	TRBV30
TGTGCCAGCAGTAAGACAGGGTTCTGGGAGCAGTACTTC	CASSKTGFWEQYF	TRBD1	TRBJ2-7	-	13	TRBV6-5
TGTGCCAGCAGCTTAGGTTTAGAAAAGACCCAGTACTTC	CASSLGLEKTQYF	-	TRBJ2-5	-	13	TRBV13
TGTGCCAGCAGCTTAGGGTTTGGGACAGGGCCGCAGAATGAGCAGTTCTTC	CASSLGFGTGPQNEQFF	TRBD1	TRBJ2-1	-	17	TRBV7-3